This entry features one TCR beta chain sequence. Antigen unknown. Amplification targeted TCR beta CDR3 regions from RNA transcripts. Researchers ran a first-round RT-PCR on the TCR CDR3 using the HTBI primer set. In TCRdb, the multiplex PCR reads were re-called with MiXCR into one record per CDR3 protein. This table has almost 600,000 distinct CDR3 sequences, 46% appearing once. These data come from a study of T cells in Graves' hyperthyroidism and ophthalmopathy. V dropped 4 bases and J dropped 7; count of bases not matched to a gene: 3. CDR3 length: 15 residues. Germline V gene lookup returns CDR1 SGHNT and CDR2 YENEEA. Study conclusions and caveats: Ophthalmopathy was told apart from stable hyperthyroidism by a 13 V-J model.

The rearrangement links TRBV11-3 to TRBJ2-3; 15 bases line up with TRBD2. The specimen sequenced was peripheral blood or thyroid tissue (not recorded which). The TCR comes from a woman aged 18 to 35 with Graves' hyperthyroidism. CDR3: CASSSGLAGGYTQYF. The CDR3 DNA is TGTGCCAGCAGCTCCGGACTAGCGGGAGGGTATACGCAGTATTTT. Together with reference TRBV11-3 and TRBJ2-3, the CDR3 gives the full variable domain: EAGVVQSPRYKIIEKKQPVAFWCNPISGHNTLYWYLQNLGQGPELLIRYENEEAVDDSQLPKDRFSAERLKGVDSTLKIQPAELGDSAVYLCASSSGLAGGYTQYFGPGTRLTVL.